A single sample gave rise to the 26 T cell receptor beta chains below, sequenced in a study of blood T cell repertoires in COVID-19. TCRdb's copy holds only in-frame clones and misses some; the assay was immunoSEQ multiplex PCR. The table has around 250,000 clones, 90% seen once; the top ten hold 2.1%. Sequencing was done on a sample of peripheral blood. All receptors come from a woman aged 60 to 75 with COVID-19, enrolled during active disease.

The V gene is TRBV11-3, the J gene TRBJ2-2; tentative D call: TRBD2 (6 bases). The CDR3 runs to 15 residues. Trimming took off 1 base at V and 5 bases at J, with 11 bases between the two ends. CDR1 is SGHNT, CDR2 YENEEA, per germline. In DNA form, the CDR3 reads TGTGCCAGCAGCTTAGGACTAGGGAGGACCGGGGAGCTGTTTTTT. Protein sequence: CASSLGLGRTGELFF.

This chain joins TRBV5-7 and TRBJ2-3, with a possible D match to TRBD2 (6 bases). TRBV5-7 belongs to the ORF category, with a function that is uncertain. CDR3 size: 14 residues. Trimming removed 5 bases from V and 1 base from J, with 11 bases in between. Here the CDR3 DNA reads TGTGCCAGCAGTGGGACTTGCGGCACAGATACGCAGTATTTT. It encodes CASSGTCGTDTQYF.

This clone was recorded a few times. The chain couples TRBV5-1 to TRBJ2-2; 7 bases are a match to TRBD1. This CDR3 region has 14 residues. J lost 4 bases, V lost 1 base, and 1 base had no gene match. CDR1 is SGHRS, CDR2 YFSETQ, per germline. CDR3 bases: TGCGCCAGCAGCTTGTCAGGGGGCACCGGGGAGCTGTTTTTT. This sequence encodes CASSLSGGTGELFF.

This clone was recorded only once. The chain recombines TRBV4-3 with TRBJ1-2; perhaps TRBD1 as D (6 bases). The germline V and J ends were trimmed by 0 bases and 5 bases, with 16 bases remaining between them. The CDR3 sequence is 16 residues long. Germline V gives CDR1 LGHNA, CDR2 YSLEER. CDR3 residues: CASSQDTRGSVYGYTF. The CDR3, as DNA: TGCGCCAGCAGCCAAGACACCAGGGGCAGCGTGTATGGCTACACCTTC.

The CDR3: CASSYRHGDSPLHF. The DNA of the CDR3 is TGTGCCAGCAGTTACCGTCACGGGGATTCACCCCTCCACTTT. V usage is TRBV6-6 and J usage is TRBJ1-6; D gene uncertain. Trimming removed 2 bases at V and 8 bases at J, with 10 bases between. Germline-derived CDR1 and CDR2 are MNHNY and SVGAGI (reference sequence). The CDR3 is 14 amino acids.

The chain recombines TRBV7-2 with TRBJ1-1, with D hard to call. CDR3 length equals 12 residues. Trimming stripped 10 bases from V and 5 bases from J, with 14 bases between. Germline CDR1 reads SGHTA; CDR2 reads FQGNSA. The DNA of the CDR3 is TGTGCCACCGAACCCCGGGAGACTGAAGCTTTCTTT. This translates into CATEPRETEAFF. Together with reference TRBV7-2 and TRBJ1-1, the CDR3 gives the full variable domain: GAGVSQSPSNKVTEKGKDVELRCDPISGHTALYWYRQSLGQGLEFLIYFQGNSAPDKSGLPSDRFSAERTGGSVSTLTIQRTQQEDSAVYLCATEPRETEAFFGQGTRLTVV.

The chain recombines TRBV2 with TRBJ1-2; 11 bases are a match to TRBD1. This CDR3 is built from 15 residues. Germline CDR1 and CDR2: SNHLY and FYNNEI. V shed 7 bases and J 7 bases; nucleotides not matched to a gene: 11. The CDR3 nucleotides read TGTGCCAGCAATTCCCGGACAGGGGGCGGGAGTGGCTACACCTTC. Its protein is CASNSRTGGGSGYTF.

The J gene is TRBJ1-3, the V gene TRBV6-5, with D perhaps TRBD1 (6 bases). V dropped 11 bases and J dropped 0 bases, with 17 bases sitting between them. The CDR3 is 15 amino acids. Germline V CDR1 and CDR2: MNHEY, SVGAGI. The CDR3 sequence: CAAALGHFSGNTIYF. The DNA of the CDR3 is TGTGCCGCGGCACTGGGACATTTCTCTGGAAACACCATATATTTT.

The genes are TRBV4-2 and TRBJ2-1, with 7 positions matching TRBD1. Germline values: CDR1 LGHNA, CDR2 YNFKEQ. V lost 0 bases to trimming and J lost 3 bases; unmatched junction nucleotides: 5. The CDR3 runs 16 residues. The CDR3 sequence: CASSQDLTGNYNEQFF. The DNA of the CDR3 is TGTGCCAGCAGCCAAGATTTGACAGGGAACTACAATGAGCAGTTCTTC.

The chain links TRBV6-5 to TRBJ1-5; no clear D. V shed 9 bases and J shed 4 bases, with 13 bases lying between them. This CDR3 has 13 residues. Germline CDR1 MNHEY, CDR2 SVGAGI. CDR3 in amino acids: CASGPRENQPQHF. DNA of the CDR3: TGTGCCAGTGGACCTCGGGAAAATCAGCCCCAGCATTTT.

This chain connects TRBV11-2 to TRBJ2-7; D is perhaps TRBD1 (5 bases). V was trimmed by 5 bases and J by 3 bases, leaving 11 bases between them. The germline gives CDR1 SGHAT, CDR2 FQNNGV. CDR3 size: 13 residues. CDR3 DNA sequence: TGTGCCAGCAGCATCCGACAGTTCTACGAGCAGTACTTC. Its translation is CASSIRQFYEQYF.

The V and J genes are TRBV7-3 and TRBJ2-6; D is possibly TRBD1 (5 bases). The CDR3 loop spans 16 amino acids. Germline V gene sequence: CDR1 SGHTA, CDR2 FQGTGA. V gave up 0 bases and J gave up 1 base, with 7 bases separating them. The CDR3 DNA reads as TGTGCCAGCAGCTTAACAGCAGGGTCTGGGGCCAACGTCCTGACTTTC. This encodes CASSLTAGSGANVLTF.

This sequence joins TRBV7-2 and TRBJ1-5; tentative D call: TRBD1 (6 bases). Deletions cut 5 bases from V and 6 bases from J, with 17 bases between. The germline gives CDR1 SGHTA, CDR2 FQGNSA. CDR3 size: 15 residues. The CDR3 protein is CASSPGQVSVQPQHF. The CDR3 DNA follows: TGTGCCAGCAGCCCGGGACAAGTCTCGGTTCAGCCCCAGCATTTT.

This CDR3 reads CASSLDRGTSGGFLYEQYF. The DNA for the CDR3 is TGTGCCAGCAGCTTAGACAGGGGGACTAGCGGGGGATTCCTCTACGAGCAGTACTTC. The rearrangement uses TRBV7-2 and TRBJ2-7; 14 bases are shared with TRBD2. The germline gives CDR1 SGHTA, CDR2 FQGNSA. The CDR3 is made up of 19 amino acids. The V segment lost 1 base and the J segment 3 bases; nucleotides outside the gene matches: 11.

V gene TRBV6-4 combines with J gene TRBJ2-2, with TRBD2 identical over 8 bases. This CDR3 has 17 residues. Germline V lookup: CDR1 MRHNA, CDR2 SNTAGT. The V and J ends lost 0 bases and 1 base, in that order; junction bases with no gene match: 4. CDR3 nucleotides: TGTGCCAGCAGTGACTCATTAGCGGGGCGGAACACCGGGGAGCTGTTTTTT. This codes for CASSDSLAGRNTGELFF.

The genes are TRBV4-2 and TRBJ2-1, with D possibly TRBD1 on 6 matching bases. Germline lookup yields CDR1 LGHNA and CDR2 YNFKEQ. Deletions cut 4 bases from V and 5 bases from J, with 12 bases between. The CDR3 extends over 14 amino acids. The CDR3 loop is CASSLQAGDNEQFF. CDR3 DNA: TGTGCCAGCAGCCTTCAGGCAGGGGACAATGAGCAGTTCTTC.

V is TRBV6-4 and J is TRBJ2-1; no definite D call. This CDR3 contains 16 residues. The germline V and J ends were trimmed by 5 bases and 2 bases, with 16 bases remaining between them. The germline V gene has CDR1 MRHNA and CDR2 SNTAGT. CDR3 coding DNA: TGTGCCAGCAGTAGAGAGGCAGACCTAACCTACAATGAGCAGTTCTTC. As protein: CASSREADLTYNEQFF.

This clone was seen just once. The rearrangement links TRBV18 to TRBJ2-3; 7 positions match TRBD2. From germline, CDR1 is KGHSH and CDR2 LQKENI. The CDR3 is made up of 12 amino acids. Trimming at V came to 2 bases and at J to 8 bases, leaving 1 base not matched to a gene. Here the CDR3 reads CASSPGEGTQYF. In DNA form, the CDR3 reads TGTGCCAGCTCACCAGGGGAGGGTACGCAGTATTTT.

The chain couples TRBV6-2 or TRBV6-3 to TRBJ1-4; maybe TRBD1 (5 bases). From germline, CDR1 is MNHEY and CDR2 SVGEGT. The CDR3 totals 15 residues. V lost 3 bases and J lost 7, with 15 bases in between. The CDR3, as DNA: TGTGCCAGCAGTTATGGGCCAGGGACTGGTGAAAAACTGTTTTTT. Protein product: CASSYGPGTGEKLFF.

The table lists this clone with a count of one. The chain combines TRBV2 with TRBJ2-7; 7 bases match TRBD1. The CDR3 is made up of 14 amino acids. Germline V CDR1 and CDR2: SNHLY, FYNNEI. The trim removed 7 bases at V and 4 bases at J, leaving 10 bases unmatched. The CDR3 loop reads CASIQGQYVYEQYF. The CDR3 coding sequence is TGTGCCAGCATCCAGGGACAGTATGTGTACGAGCAGTACTTC.

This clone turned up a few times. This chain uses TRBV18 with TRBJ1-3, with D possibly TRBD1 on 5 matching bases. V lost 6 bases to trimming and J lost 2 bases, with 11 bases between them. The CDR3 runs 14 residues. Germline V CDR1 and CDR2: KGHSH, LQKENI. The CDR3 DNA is TGTGCCAGCTCGCCAGGGAGAACTGGAAACACCATATATTTT. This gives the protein CASSPGRTGNTIYF.

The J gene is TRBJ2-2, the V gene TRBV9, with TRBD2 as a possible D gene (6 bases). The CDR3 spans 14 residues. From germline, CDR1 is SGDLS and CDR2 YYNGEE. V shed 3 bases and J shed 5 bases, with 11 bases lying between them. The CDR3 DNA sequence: TGTGCCAGCAGCGACGCTCGGGGGACCGGGGAGCTGTTTTTT. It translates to CASSDARGTGELFF.

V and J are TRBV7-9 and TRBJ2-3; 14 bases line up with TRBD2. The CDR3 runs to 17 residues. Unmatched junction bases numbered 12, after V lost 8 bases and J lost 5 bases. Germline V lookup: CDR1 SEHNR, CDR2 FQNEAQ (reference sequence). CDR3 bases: TGTGCCAGCGTCCCGCGCGGACTAGCGGGGGGTATAGATACGCAGTATTTT. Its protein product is CASVPRGLAGGIDTQYF. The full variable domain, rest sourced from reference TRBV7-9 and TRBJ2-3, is DTGVSQNPRHKITKRGQNVTFRCDPISEHNRLYWYRQTLGQGPEFLTYFQNEAQLEKSRLLSDRFSAERPKGSFSTLEIQRTEQGDSAMYLCASVPRGLAGGIDTQYFGPGTRLTVL.

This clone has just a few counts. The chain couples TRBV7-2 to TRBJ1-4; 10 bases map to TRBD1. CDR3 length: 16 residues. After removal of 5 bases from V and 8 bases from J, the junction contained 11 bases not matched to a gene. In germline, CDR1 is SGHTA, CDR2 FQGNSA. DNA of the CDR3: TGTGCCAGCAGCATCAACTCGGGACAGGGGCAAGAAAAACTGTTTTTT. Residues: CASSINSGQGQEKLFF.

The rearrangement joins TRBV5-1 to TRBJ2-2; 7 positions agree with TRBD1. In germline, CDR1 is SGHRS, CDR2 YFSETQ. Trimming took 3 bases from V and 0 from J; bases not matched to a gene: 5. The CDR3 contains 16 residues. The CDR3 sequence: CASSSDRLPNTGELFF. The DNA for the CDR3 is TGCGCCAGCAGCTCGGACAGGCTCCCGAACACCGGGGAGCTGTTTTTT.

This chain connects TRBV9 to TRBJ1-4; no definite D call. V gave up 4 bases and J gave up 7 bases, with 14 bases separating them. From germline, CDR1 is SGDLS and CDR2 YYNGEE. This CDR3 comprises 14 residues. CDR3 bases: TGTGCCAGCAGCAGCGACGGAACCCTTGAAAAACTGTTTTTT. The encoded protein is CASSSDGTLEKLFF.